The source of this T cell receptor (beta chain) is a study of OX40 agonist ivuxolimab in advanced cancers. Study-level information: Prior anti-PD-1, anti-PD-L1 or anti-CTLA-4 therapy was allowed; around 40% had some. Findings of the study overall: Low normalized T-cell clonal expansion also characterized some of the nonresponders. Determination of antigen specificity was not performed for the expanded peripheral T cells.

Autoimmune disease history or systemic immunosuppression was exclusionary. On this clone itself: The target antigen is unknown.

The CDR3 sequence is 14 residues long. V lost 0 bases to trimming and J lost 5 bases, with 11 bases between them. Germline V gives CDR1 SGHDT, CDR2 YYEEEE. Profiled with immunoSEQ multiplex PCR; TCRdb holds only in-frame clones, not every one. The table has 87,000 or so clones, under 85% seen once. This specimen consisted of CD4+ or CD8+ T cells sorted from blood, obtained in a trial of the OX40 agonist ivuxolimab. The TCR originated in an adult with an advanced solid tumor such as melanoma, head and neck, liver or kidney cancer. The rearrangement links TRBV5-6 to TRBJ2-5; a possible D gene is TRBD1 (5 bases). For the CDR3, the DNA is TGTGCCAGCAGCTTGGCAGGGTACTTGGAGACCCAGTACTTC. It codes for CASSLAGYLETQYF.